This T cell receptor beta chain was captured by sequencing in a study of control samples from healthy donors and cancer patients (dated by TCRdb to the early 2020s). A remark on this clone: It lacks a known antigen. No base qualities exist here, and no much larger clone lies one base off it.

Counted from cysteine to phenylalanine, this CDR3 has 13 amino acids. Solely the CDR3 DNA is kept, with 39 bases framed from the first base. V drops 10 bases and J drops 9 bases, leaving 19 bases in between. CDR1 and CDR2, looked up from the germline V gene, are ENHRY and SYGVKD. The receptor library was made with the immunoSEQ multiplex PCR assay. TCRdb obtained this table from immuneACCESS and retained in-frame rearrangements with V and J assigned. These tables miss some clones; where compared with another copy, unresolved V genes account for less than half of the shortfall, and the remainder is unexplained. This sample is represented by about 130,000 clones; over 75% of them were singletons. Almost 2.5% of the sample goes to the ten largest clones.

Sample: blood. Recombination linked TRBV10-3 to TRBJ2-4; matching of 5 bases hints at TRBD2 as the D gene. The clonotype originates from a young man in good health. The sequenced DNA: TGTGCCACAACCACTGTGCAGGCGGGCATTCAGTACTTC. Its protein reads: CATTTVQAGIQYF.